This TCR beta chain was obtained from a study of cytomegalovirus exposure and HLA in healthy donors. Turning to this clone: The antigen remains unidentified.

Findings and caveats of the study: Most TCR sequences were rare, but some public TCRs occurred in many donors. It was only CMV serostatus that was available as immune exposure information. According to a later analysis, donors in an Asian-associated ancestry cluster reportedly had fewer N-insertions than the roughly 660-donor mean. In a later analysis, specific HLA alleles were associated with around 17,000 TCR beta sequences at a 0.05 false discovery rate.

CDR3 length: 14 amino acids. The germline CDR1 and CDR2 sequences are MNHEY and SVGAGI. V lost 2 bases to trimming and J lost 2 bases; unmatched junction nucleotides: 1. A multiplex PCR was run with 60 Vbeta primers and 13 Jbeta primers. The table came from immunoSEQ multiplex PCR; TCRdb's copy has only in-frame clones and leaves some out. This sample yields around 130,000 clones, of which around 84% are seen a single time; 2.5% to 3% belongs to the top ten. The sequenced sample consisted of PBMCs. This sequence was found in a woman under 30 in good health and CMV-seropositive. This chain links TRBV6-5 with TRBJ2-7; TRBD2 matches at 9 bases. CDR3 in DNA: TGTGCCAGCAGTTACGTAGCGGGGGCCTACGAGCAGTACTTC. Translating it yields CASSYVAGAYEQYF.